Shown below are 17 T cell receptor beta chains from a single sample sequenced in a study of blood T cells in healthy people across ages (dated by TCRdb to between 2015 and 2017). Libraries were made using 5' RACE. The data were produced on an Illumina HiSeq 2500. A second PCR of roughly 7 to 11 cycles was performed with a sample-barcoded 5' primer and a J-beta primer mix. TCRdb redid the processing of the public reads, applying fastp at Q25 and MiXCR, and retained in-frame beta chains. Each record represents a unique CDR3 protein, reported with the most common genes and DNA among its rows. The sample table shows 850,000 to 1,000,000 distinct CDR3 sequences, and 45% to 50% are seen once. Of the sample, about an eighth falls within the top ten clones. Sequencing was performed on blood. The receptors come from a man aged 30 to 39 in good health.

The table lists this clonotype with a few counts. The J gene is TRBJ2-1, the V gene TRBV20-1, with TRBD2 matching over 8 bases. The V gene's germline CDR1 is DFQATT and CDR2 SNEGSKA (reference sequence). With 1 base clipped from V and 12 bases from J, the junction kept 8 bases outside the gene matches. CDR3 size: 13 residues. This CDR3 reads CSARGGRGEVQFF. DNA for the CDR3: TGCAGTGCTAGAGGCGGGCGGGGGGAAGTGCAGTTCTTC.

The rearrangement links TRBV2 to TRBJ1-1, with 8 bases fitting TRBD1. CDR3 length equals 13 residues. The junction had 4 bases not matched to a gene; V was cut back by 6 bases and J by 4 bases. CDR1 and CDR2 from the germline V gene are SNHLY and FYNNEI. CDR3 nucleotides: TGTGCCAGCAGGAACAGGGGGGGCACTGAAGCTTTCTTT. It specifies CASRNRGGTEAFF.

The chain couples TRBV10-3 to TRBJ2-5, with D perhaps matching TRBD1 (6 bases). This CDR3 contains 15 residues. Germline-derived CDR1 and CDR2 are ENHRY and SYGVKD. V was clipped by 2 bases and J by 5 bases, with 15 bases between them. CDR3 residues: CAISELPTGYETQYF. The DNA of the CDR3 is TGTGCCATCAGTGAGCTACCTACAGGGTACGAGACCCAGTACTTC.

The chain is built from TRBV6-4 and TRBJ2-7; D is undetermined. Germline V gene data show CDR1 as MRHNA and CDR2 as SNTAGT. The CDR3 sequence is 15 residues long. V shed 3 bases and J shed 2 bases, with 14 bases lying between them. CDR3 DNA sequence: TGTGCCAGCAGTGAATCGCACCTCGGCGCCTACGAGCAGTACTTC. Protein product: CASSESHLGAYEQYF.

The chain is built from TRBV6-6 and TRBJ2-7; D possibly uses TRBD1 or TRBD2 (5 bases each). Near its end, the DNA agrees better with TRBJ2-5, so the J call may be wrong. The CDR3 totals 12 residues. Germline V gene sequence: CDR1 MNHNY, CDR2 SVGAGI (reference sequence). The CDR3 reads CASTNWGETQYF. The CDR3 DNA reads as TGTGCCAGCACCAATTGGGGGGAGACCCAGTACTTC.

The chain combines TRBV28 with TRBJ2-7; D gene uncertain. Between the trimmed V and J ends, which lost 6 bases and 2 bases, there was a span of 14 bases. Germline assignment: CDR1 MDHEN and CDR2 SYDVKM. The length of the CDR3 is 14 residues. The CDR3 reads CASSISLSPYEQYF. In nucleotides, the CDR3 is TGTGCCAGCAGCATAAGTCTTAGCCCCTACGAGCAGTACTTC. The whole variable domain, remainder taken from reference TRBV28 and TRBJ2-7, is DVKVTQSSRYLVKRTGEKVFLECVQDMDHENMFWYRQDPGLGLRLIYFSYDVKMKEKGDIPEGYSVSREKKERFSLILESASTNQTSMYLCASSISLSPYEQYFGPGTRLTVT.

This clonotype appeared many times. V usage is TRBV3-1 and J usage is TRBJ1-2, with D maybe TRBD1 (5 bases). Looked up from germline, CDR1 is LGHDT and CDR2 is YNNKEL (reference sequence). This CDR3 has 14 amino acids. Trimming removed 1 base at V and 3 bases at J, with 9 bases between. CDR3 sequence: CASSQVGGYYGYTF. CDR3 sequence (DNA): TGTGCCAGCAGCCAAGTGGGGGGGTACTATGGCTACACCTTC.

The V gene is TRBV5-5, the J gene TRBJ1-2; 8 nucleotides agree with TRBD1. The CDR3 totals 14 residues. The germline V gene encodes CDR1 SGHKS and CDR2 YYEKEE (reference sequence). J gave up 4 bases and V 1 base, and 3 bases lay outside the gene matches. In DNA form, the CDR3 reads TGTGCCAGCAGCTTGCCAGGGGGCATCTATGGCTACACCTTC. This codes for CASSLPGGIYGYTF.

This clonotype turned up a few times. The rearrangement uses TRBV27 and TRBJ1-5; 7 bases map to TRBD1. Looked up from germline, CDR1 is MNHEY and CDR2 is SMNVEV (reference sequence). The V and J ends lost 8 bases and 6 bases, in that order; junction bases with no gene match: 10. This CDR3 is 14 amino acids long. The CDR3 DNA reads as TGTGCCAGCCAGTCAGGGGGAGGTGGTCAGCCCCAGCATTTT. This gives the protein CASQSGGGGQPQHF.

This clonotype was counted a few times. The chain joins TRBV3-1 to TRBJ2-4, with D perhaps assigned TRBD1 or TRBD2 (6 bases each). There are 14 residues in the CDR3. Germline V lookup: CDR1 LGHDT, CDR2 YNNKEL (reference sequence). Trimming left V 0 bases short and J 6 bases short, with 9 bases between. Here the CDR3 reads CASSQDGGGNIQYF. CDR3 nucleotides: TGTGCCAGCAGCCAAGATGGAGGGGGAAACATTCAGTACTTC.

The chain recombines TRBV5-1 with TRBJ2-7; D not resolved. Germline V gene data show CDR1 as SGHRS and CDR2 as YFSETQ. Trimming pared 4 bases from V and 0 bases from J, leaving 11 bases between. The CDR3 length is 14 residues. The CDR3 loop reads CASSPLDNSYEQYF. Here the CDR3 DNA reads TGCGCCAGCAGCCCTCTCGACAACTCCTACGAGCAGTACTTC.

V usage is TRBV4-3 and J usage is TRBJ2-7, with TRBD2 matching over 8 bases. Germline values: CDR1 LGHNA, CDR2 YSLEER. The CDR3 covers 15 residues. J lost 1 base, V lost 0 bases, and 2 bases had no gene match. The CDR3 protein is CASSQEGLESYEQYF. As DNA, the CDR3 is TGCGCCAGCAGCCAAGAGGGACTAGAATCCTACGAGCAGTACTTC.

The chain's CDR3 is CSASLGTSGGQVAKNIQYF. CDR3 nucleotides: TGCAGTGCTAGTTTGGGGACTAGCGGGGGGCAGGTAGCCAAAAACATTCAGTACTTC. The rearrangement joins TRBV20-1 to TRBJ2-5; TRBD2 aligns across 15 bases. Gene TRBJ2-4 matches the end of the DNA better, so the J call may be wrong. CDR3 length equals 19 residues. CDR1 is DFQATT and CDR2 is SNEGSKA in the germline V gene (reference sequence).

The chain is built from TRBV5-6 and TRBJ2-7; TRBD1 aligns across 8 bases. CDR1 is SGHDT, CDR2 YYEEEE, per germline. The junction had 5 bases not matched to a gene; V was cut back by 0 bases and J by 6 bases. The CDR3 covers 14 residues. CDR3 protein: CASSLGRTGFEQYF. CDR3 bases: TGTGCCAGCAGCTTGGGACGGACAGGGTTCGAGCAGTACTTC.

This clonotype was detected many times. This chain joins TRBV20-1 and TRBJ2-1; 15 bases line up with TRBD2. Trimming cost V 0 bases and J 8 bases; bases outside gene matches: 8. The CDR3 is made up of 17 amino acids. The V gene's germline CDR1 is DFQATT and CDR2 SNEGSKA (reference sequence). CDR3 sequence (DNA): TGCAGTGCTAGAGAGATAGGGACTAGCGGGGGGTGGGATGAGCAGTTCTTC. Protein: CSAREIGTSGGWDEQFF.

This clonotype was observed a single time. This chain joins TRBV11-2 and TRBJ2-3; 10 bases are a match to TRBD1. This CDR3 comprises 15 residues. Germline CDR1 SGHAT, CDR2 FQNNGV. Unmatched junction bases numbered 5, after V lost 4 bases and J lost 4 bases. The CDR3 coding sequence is TGTGCCAGCAGCTACCCGGGACAGGGGCCAGATACGCAGTATTTT. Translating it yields CASSYPGQGPDTQYF.

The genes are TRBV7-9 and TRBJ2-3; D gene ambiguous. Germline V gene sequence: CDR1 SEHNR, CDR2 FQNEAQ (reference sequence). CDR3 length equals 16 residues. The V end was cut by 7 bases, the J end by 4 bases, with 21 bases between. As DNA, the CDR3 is TGTGCCAGCATCCCCGGACCCGCGGAAGGTGCAGATACGCAGTATTTT. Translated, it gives CASIPGPAEGADTQYF.